A single T cell receptor (beta chain) is shown here with its context. A few counts support this clonotype. Its antigen specificity is not known. No base qualities exist here, and no much larger clone lies one base off it. Data came from an Illumina HiSeq 2500. Quantitative 5'-RACE with molecular barcodes was used to prepare TCR beta libraries. The study's own analysis went as follows. A new computational method based on a probabilistic model of VDJ rearrangement was used to identify disease-linked TCR variants. The public reads were reanalyzed by TCRdb: fastp trimming at Q25, MiXCR alignment, in-frame beta chains only. CDR3 protein sequences are deduplicated, and each keeps its most common genes and DNA. The V and J calls and clone size are TCRdb's, not the authors'. The sample table holds about 90,000 distinct CDR3 sequences, of which roughly 10% were seen once. Over 25% of the sample lies in the top ten.

V is trimmed back by 4 bases and J by 4 bases, and the junction contains 8 bases that no gene match accounts for. The CDR3 goes from the cysteine to the phenylalanine over 17 residues. Just CDR3 DNA is preserved here, 51 bases in frame from base 1. According to the germline V gene (reference sequence), CDR1 reads MNHEY and CDR2 reads SMNVEV. The record originates from a study of CD8 T cells in ankylosing spondylitis (dated by TCRdb to 2016 to 2017). Background for the entire study: To find TCR variants linked to disease, the study profiled T cell receptor beta repertoires in ankylosing spondylitis patients and healthy donors. The full study cohort comprised about 23 ankylosing spondylitis patients and about a hundred healthy donors. Peripheral blood was sampled, and synovial fluid was also collected from ankylosing spondylitis patients. What the authors observed across the whole study: The disease-linked clones were reported to be significantly enriched in matched synovial fluid samples from ankylosing spondylitis patients. Some motif variants were previously reported in synovial fluid and blood of reactive arthritis patients, suggesting common disease-initiation mechanisms. A TCR beta motif made up of roughly eight highly homologous amino acid variants appeared to be characteristic of blood from ankylosing spondylitis patients. In peripheral blood, the disease-linked clones were found at relatively low frequencies and had a CD8+ phenotype.

The sequence links TRBV27 to TRBJ2-7; 15 bases in between match TRBD2. This receptor was identified in a male donor with ankylosing spondylitis. The material sequenced was blood, either unsorted or a sorted T cell fraction (not recorded which). The DNA sequence is given as TGTGCCAGCAGTTCTCCGGGACTAGCGGGAGGTATGTACGAGCAGTACTTC. Protein translation: CASSSPGLAGGMYEQYF.